These T cell receptor beta chains were read from a single sample in a study of T-cell reconstitution after alpha-beta-depleted transplantation in children. TCRdb reprocessed the PCR reads with MiXCR, giving one entry per CDR3 protein. The table shows more than 500,000 distinct CDR3 sequences, with about an eighth occurring only once. The source material was PBMCs, mostly from graft donor cells, sampled 180 days after TCRalphabeta/CD19-depleted stem cell transplant. All receptors derive from a female patient aged 2 to 10 who had a stem cell transplant for aplastic anemia, so the T cells may come from the graft donor. The CDR3 runs from the conserved cysteine through the conserved F or W. Each record gives: V gene, D gene, J gene, clone size, CDR3 protein, CDR3 DNA. D genes are given only for firm matches. Clone size is shown for a subset of rows, as once, few, many or a class of expanded clone.

>TRBV20-1|-|TRBJ2-5|-
CSAPGAYETQYF
TGCAGTGCTCCAGGGGCTTATGAGACCCAGTACTTC
>TRBV4-2|TRBD1|TRBJ2-7|-
CASSQGQGGHEQYF
TGTGCCAGCAGCCAGGGACAGGGTGGGCACGAGCAGTACTTC
>TRBV6-1|-|TRBJ1-2|few
CASSDQGLYGYTF
TGTGCCAGCAGTGACCAGGGACTCTATGGCTACACCTTC
>TRBV12-3/TRBV12-4|TRBD1|TRBJ1-1|-
CASSLRPGGYTEAFF
TGTGCCAGCAGTTTACGTCCAGGGGGGTATACTGAAGCTTTCTTT
>TRBV28|-|TRBJ2-7|few
CACEGVLTYEQYF
TGTGCCTGCGAGGGGGTGTTGACCTACGAGCAGTACTTC
>TRBV5-1|TRBD1|TRBJ2-2|few
CASSLTGAYTGELFF
TGCGCCAGCAGCTTGACAGGGGCGTACACCGGGGAGCTGTTTTTT
>TRBV24-1|-|TRBJ2-5|few
CATSTRAGETQYF
TGTGCCACCAGTACCAGGGCCGGGGAGACCCAGTACTTC
>TRBV6-2/TRBV6-3|TRBD2|TRBJ2-5|-
CASSYVGLAGAETQYF
TGTGCCAGCAGTTACGTCGGACTAGCGGGAGCAGAGACCCAGTACTTC
>TRBV9|TRBD2|TRBJ2-1|few
CASSAWGGYNEQFF
TGTGCCAGCAGCGCGTGGGGGGGGTACAATGAGCAGTTCTTC
>TRBV12-3/TRBV12-4|-|TRBJ1-1|few
CASSLYMNTEAFF
TGTGCCAGCAGTTTATATATGAACACTGAAGCTTTCTTT
>TRBV7-9|-|TRBJ1-4|many
CASSPPLGLADEKLFF
TGTGCCAGCAGCCCCCCCCTCGGGCTTGCGGATGAAAAACTGTTTTTT
>TRBV12-3/TRBV12-4|-|TRBJ1-2|-
CASSLFLHYGYTF
TGTGCCAGCAGCCTCTTCCTACACTATGGCTACACCTTC
>TRBV6-5|-|TRBJ2-7|few
CASSYATGPSYEQYF
TGTGCCAGCAGTTACGCAACGGGGCCCTCCTACGAGCAGTACTTC
>TRBV3-1|-|TRBJ2-3|many
CASSLTATDTQYF
TGTGCCAGCAGCCTCACCGCCACAGATACGCAGTATTTT
>TRBV9|-|TRBJ1-2|-
CASSDGDTNYGYTF
TGTGCCAGCAGCGACGGGGACACCAACTATGGCTACACCTTC
>TRBV20-1|-|TRBJ2-1|-
CSARVGGWRDNEQFF
TGCAGTGCTAGAGTAGGCGGGTGGCGGGACAATGAGCAGTTCTTC
>TRBV7-2|-|TRBJ2-1|-
CASSYGLLGEQFF
TGTGCCAGCAGCTATGGACTTTTGGGGGAGCAGTTCTTC
>TRBV19|TRBD2|TRBJ2-1|few
CASSTLRREFPYNEQFF
TGTGCCAGTAGTACCCTAAGGCGGGAGTTTCCCTACAATGAGCAGTTCTTC
>TRBV20-1|-|TRBJ1-6|few
CSARALELVSPLHF
TGCAGTGCTAGAGCCCTCGAGTTGGTTTCACCCCTCCACTTT
>TRBV7-2|-|TRBJ1-2|few
CASSLGTAASYGYTF
TGTGCCAGCAGCTTAGGGACAGCCGCTTCCTATGGCTACACCTTC
>TRBV27|TRBD2|TRBJ2-1|-
CASSLSGSSSYNEQFF
TGTGCCAGCAGTTTGAGCGGGAGCAGCTCCTACAATGAGCAGTTCTTC
>TRBV27|-|TRBJ2-5|few
CASSFGPPKVETQYF
TGTGCCAGCAGTTTCGGACCACCGAAGGTGGAGACCCAGTACTTC
>TRBV5-1|TRBD1|TRBJ2-4|few
CASSLAGQGATGQYF
TGCGCCAGCAGCTTGGCGGGACAGGGGGCAACAGGCCAGTACTTC
>TRBV6-1|-|TRBJ1-6|-
CASSDNATPYNSPLHF
TGTGCCAGCAGTGATAACGCTACTCCCTATAATTCACCCCTCCACTTT
>TRBV6-5|-|TRBJ2-1|many
CASSGPNEQFF
TGTGCCAGCAGTGGGCCCAATGAGCAGTTCTTC
>TRBV7-2|-|TRBJ2-1|few
CASSRAGEGNEQFF
TGTGCCAGCAGCCGCGCGGGTGAGGGCAATGAGCAGTTCTTC
>TRBV28|TRBD2|TRBJ2-2|-
CASSFPKTSGRMAGELFF
TGTGCCAGCAGTTTCCCTAAGACTAGCGGGAGGATGGCCGGGGAGCTGTTTTTT
>TRBV9|-|TRBJ1-6|-
CASSVDWVYNSPLHF
TGTGCCAGCAGCGTAGATTGGGTATATAATTCACCCCTCCACTTT
>TRBV20-1|-|TRBJ2-5|many
CSAQDQTKETQYF
TGCAGTGCTCAAGATCAGACCAAAGAGACCCAGTACTTC
>TRBV5-1|-|TRBJ2-5|-
CASSYLLGGRETQYF
TGCGCCAGCAGCTACCTTCTAGGAGGTCGGGAGACCCAGTACTTC
>TRBV7-3|TRBD2|TRBJ2-5|-
CASSPLGGLAGQETQYF
TGTGCCAGCAGCCCCCTAGGGGGACTAGCGGGACAAGAGACCCAGTACTTC
>TRBV12-3/TRBV12-4|-|TRBJ2-1|few
CASSPDPSWSYNEQFF
TGTGCCAGCAGCCCTGACCCGAGCTGGTCCTACAATGAGCAGTTCTTC
>TRBV6-2/TRBV6-3|-|TRBJ1-2|many
CASSYATGYTF
TGTGCCAGCAGTTATGCGACGGGCTACACCTTC
>TRBV7-2|TRBD1|TRBJ2-1|-
CASSRDWDSEQFF
TGTGCCAGCAGCCGAGACTGGGACAGTGAGCAGTTCTTC
>TRBV10-1|-|TRBJ2-3|few
CASSDRQSGDRTDTQYF
TGCGCCAGCAGTGACCGACAATCGGGGGACCGCACAGATACGCAGTATTTT